The rows below give T cell receptor beta chains drawn from one sample of a study of PD-1 blockade in classical Hodgkin lymphoma. The repertoire was sequenced with immunoSEQ multiplex PCR; TCRdb's copy has only in-frame clones and lacks some. Among several thousand clones, 76% were seen once, and the ten largest hold around 45%. The source material was peripheral blood mononuclear cells (PBMCs), sampled before the second cycle of nivolumab. The receptors were gathered from a human donor with classical Hodgkin lymphoma. Both conserved end residues are part of each CDR3. A D gene is named only where the DNA matches it firmly. Clone size appears in some rows only: once, few, many, or a class for an expanded clone.

TRBD1,TRBJ1-2,once,TRBV25-1,TGTGCCAGCAGTGCCCTGGACAGGGCTGGCTACACCTTC,CASSALDRAGYTF
TRBD1,TRBJ1-3,NA,TRBV6-1,TGTGCCAGCAGAAAGGGGACAGCTGGAAACACCATATATTTT,CASRKGTAGNTIYF
TRBD1,TRBJ2-5,once,TRBV7-3,TGTGCCAGCAGCGAACTAGGGACAGTACAAGAGACCCAGTACTTC,CASSELGTVQETQYF
TRBD2,TRBJ2-7,NA,TRBV5-4,TGTGCCAGCAGCGAGCGGGGGGGGATTTACGAGCAGTACTTC,CASSERGGIYEQYF
NA,TRBJ1-2,NA,TRBV15,TGTGCCACCAGCAGAGAAAGAGGCTTCTATGGCTACACCTTC,CATSRERGFYGYTF
NA,TRBJ2-7,NA,TRBV19,TGTGCCAGTAGTATAGGTGGCAGTGACTACGAGCAGTACTTC,CASSIGGSDYEQYF
NA,TRBJ2-3,once,TRBV5-1,TGTGCCAGCAGCCTAAGACTAGGTGGTAATACGCAGTATTTT,CASSLRLGGNTQYF
NA,TRBJ2-2,NA,TRBV28,TGTGCCAGCAGGGGGAACCCGAACACCGGGGAGCTGTTTTTT,CASRGNPNTGELFF
NA,TRBJ2-7,NA,TRBV20-1,TGCAGTGCCGACGGGGTCGAGCGGTACTTC,CSADGVERYF
TRBD1,TRBJ2-7,NA,TRBV7-9,TGTGCCAGCAGCCCATCAGGGACAGGGTTTTTCCACGAGCAGTACTTC,CASSPSGTGFFHEQYF
NA,TRBJ2-7,NA,TRBV11-2,TGTGCCAGCAGCAGCGGGCCCGAGCAGTACTTC,CASSSGPEQYF
NA,TRBJ1-1,NA,TRBV5-1,TGCGCCAGCAGCCTACAGAGTATGAACACTGAAGCTTTCTTT,CASSLQSMNTEAFF
TRBD2,TRBJ2-7,few,TRBV6-1,TGTGCCAGCAGTCCTGAGACTAGCGGAACCTACGAGCAGTACTTC,CASSPETSGTYEQYF
NA,TRBJ2-3,NA,TRBV28,TGTGCCAGCGAGATGTCCCGGGGGGATACGCAGTATTTT,CASEMSRGDTQYF
NA,TRBJ2-3,NA,TRBV9,TGTGCCAGCAGCGCCAGATCAGGGGCAGATACGCAGTATTTT,CASSARSGADTQYF
NA,TRBJ2-2,few,TRBV6-4,TGTGCCAGCAGTGAGCGAGGGAGCCGGGAGCTGTTTTTT,CASSERGSRELFF
NA,TRBJ2-7,NA,TRBV7-2,TGTGCCAGCAGGAGGGCTCTCTTTGGCCACGAGCAGTACTTC,CASRRALFGHEQYF
TRBD2,TRBJ2-1,NA,TRBV11-1,TGTGCCAGCAGCTTAAGGGGACTAGCGGTAACCTACAATGAGCAGTTCTTC,CASSLRGLAVTYNEQFF